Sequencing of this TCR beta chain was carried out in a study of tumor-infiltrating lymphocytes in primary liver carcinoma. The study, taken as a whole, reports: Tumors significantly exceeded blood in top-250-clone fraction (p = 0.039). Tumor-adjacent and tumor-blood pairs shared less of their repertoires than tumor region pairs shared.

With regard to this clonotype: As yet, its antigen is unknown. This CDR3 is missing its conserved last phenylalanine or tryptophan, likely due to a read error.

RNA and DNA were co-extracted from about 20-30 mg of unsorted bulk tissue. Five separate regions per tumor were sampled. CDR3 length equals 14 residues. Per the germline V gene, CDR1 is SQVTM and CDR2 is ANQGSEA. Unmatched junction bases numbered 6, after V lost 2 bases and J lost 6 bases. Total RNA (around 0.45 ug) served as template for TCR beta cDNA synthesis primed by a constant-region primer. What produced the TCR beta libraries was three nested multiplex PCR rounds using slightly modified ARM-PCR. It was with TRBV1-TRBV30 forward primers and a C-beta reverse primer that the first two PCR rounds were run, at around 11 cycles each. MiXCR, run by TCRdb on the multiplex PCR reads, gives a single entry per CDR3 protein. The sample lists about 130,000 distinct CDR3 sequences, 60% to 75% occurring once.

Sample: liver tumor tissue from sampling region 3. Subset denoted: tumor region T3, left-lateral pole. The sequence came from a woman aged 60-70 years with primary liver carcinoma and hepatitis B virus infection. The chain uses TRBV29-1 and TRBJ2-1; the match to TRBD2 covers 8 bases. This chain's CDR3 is CSVECSGAPNEQFS. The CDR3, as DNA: TGCAGCGTTGAATGTAGCGGGGCCCCCAATGAGCAGTTCTCC.